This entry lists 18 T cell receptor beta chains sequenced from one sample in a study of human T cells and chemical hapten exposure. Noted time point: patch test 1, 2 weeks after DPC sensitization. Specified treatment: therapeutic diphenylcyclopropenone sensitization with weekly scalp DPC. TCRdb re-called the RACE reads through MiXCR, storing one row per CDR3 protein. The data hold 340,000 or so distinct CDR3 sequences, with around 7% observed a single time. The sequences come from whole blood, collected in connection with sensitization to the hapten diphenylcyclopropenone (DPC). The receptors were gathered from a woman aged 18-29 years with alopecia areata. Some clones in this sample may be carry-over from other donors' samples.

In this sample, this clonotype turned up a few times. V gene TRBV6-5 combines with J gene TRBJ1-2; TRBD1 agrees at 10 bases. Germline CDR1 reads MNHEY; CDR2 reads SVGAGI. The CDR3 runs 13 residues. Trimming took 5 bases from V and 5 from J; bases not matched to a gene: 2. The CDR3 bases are TGTGCCAGCAGTAAGGGACAGGGGTATGGCTACACCTTC. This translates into CASSKGQGYGYTF.

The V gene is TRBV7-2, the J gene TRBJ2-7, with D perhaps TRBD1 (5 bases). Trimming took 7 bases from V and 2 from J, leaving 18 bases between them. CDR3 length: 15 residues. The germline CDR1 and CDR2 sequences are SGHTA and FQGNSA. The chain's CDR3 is CASTPEAGNAYEQYF. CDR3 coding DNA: TGTGCCAGCACCCCAGAGGCAGGGAATGCCTACGAGCAGTACTTC.

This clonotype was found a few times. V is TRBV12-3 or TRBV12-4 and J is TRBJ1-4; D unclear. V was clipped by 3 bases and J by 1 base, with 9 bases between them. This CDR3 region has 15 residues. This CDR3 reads CASSFGFVTNEKLFF. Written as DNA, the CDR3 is TGTGCCAGCAGTTTTGGGTTTGTAACTAATGAAAAACTGTTTTTT.

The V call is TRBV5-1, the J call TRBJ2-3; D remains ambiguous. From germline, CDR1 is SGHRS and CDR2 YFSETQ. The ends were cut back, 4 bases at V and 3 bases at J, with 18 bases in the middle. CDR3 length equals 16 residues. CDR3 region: CASSVDGRHSTDTQYF. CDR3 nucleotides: TGCGCCAGCAGCGTCGATGGACGCCATAGTACAGATACGCAGTATTTT.

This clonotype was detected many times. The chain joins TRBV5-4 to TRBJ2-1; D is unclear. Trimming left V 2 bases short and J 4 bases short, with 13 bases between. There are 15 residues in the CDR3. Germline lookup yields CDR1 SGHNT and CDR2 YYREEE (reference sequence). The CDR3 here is CASSFTASLYNEQFF. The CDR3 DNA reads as TGTGCCAGCAGCTTTACGGCAAGCCTATACAATGAGCAGTTCTTC. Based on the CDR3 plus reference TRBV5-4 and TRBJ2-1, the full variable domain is ETGVTQSPTHLIKTRGQQVTLRCSSQSGHNTVSWYQQALGQGPQFIFQYYREEENGRGNFPPRFSGLQFPNYSSELNVNALELDDSALYLCASSFTASLYNEQFFGPGTRLTVL.

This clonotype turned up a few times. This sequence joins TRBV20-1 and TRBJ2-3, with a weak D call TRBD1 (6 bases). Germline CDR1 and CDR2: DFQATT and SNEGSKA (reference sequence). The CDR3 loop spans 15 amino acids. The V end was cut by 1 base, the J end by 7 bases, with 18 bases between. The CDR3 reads CSARAPRDIAYTQYF. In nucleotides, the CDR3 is TGCAGTGCTAGAGCACCAAGGGACATCGCATATACGCAGTATTTT.

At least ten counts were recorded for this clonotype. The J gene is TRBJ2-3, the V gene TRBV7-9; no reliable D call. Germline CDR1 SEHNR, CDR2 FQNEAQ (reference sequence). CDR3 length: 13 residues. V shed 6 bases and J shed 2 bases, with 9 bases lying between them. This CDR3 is CASSSSPTDTQYF. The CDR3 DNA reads TGTGCCAGCAGTTCTAGTCCCACAGATACGCAGTATTTT. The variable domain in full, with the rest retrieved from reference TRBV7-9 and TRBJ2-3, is DTGVSQNPRHKITKRGQNVTFRCDPISEHNRLYWYRQTLGQGPEFLTYFQNEAQLEKSRLLSDRFSAERPKGSFSTLEIQRTEQGDSAMYLCASSSSPTDTQYFGPGTRLTVL.

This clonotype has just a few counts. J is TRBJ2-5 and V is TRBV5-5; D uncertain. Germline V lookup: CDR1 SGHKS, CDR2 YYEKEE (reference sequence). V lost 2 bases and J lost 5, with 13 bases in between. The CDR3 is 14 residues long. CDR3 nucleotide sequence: TGTGCCAGCAGCTTTATTGGGGATTCTGAGACCCAGTACTTC. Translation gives CASSFIGDSETQYF.

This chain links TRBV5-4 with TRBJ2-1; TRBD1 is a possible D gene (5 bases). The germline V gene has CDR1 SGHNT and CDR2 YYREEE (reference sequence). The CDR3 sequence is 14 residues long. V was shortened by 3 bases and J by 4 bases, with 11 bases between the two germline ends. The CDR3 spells CASSSQGLYNEQFF. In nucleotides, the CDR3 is TGTGCCAGCAGCTCCCAGGGCTTGTACAATGAGCAGTTCTTC.

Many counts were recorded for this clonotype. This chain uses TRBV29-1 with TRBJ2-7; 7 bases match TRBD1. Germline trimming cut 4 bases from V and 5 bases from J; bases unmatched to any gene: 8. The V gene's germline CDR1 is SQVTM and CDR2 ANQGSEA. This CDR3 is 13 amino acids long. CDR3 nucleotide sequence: TGCAGCGTTGTACCGTCAACAGGGGACGAGCAGTACTTC. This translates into CSVVPSTGDEQYF.

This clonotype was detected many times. This CDR3 reads CASSLNRAIQLNTEAFF. The DNA for the CDR3 is TGTGCCAGCAGCTTAAACAGGGCAATCCAACTGAACACTGAAGCTTTCTTT. The rearrangement links TRBV7-3 to TRBJ1-1, with D tentatively TRBD1 (6 bases). Trimming cost V 1 base and J 0 bases, with 15 bases left between them. The CDR3 extends over 17 amino acids. Germline CDR1 reads SGHTA; CDR2 reads FQGTGA.

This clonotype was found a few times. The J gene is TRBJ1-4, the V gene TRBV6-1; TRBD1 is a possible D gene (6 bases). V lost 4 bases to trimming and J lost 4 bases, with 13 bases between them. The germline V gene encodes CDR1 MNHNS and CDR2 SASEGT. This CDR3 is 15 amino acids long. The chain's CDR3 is CASSVGGLYNEKLFF. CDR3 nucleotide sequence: TGTGCCAGCAGTGTAGGGGGACTCTATAATGAAAAACTGTTTTTT.

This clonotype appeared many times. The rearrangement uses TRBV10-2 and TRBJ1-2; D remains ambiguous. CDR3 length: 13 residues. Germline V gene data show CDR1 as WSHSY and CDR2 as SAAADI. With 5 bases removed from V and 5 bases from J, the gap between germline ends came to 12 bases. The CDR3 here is CASSLNRGYGYTF. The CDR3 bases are TGCGCCAGCAGTCTTAATCGAGGGTATGGCTACACCTTC.

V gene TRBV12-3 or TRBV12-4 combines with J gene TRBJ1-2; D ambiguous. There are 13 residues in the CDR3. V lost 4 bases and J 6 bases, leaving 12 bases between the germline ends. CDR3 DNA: TGTGCCAGCAGTTCCCGAGATACGAATGGCTACACCTTC. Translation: CASSSRDTNGYTF.

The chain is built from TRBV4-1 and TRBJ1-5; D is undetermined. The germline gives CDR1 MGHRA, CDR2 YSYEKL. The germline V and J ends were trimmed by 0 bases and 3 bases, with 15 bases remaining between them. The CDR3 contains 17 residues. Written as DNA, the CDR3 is TGCGCCAGCAGCCAAGATTTCGACACGGCGGCCAATCAGCCCCAGCATTTT. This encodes CASSQDFDTAANQPQHF.

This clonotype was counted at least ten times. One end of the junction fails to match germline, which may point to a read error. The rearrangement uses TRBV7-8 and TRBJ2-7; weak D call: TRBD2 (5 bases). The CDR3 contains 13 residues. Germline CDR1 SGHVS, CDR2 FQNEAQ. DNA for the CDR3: TGTGCCAGCAGCCTAGCCCCCAGGAGAGAGCAGTACTTC. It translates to CASSLAPRREQYF. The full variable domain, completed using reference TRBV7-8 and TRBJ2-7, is GAGVSQSPRYKVAKRGQDVALRCDPISGHVSLFWYQQALGQGPEFLTYFQNEAQLDKSGLPSDRFFAERPEGSVSTLKIQRTQQEDSAVYLCASSLAPRREQYFGPGTRLTVT.

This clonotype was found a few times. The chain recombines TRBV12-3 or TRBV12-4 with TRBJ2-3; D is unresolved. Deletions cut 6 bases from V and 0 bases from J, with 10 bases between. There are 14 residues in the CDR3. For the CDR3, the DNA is TGTGCCAGCAGGTATTTGTTTAGCACAGATACGCAGTATTTT. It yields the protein CASRYLFSTDTQYF.

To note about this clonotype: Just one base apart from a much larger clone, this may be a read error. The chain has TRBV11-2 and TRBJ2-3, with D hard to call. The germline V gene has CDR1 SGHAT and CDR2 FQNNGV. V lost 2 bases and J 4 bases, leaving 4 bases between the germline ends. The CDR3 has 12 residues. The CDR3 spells CASSLRSDTQYF. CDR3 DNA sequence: TGTGCCAGCAGCTTAAGGTCAGATACGCAGTATTTT.